The present entry profiles one TCR beta chain with its context. No antigen is known for it. The data were obtained in a study of T cell responses to AZD1222 COVID-19 vaccine. Study-wide results and limits: Unmutated variant regions reportedly attract nearly half of all spike-specific TCRs. Recipients of two AZD1222 doses showed rising Spike-specific TCR breadth and depth. Sampling that yielded the repertoires occurred only after the peak T cell response. A mostly white British donor set with more females was recruited, and clonal diversity was possibly underestimated.

The assay was immunoSEQ multiplex PCR, and TCRdb's table has in-frame clones only and misses some. The sample consists of 130,000 or so clones, around 94% of them appearing once. The starting material was peripheral blood, obtained on day 0 of AZD1222 vaccination. This TCR was sampled from an adult in good health.

CDR3 coding DNA: TGTGCCAGCAGTGACAGGAGGAACACTGAAGCTTTCTTT. Translated: CASSDRRNTEAFF. The V gene is TRBV6-2 or TRBV6-3, the J gene TRBJ1-1; D is possibly TRBD1 (6 bases). The germline V gene encodes CDR1 MNHEY and CDR2 SVGEGT. Trimming removed 5 bases at V and 1 base at J, with 8 bases between. The CDR3 sequence is 13 residues long.